This T cell receptor (beta chain) came from a study of immune reconstitution after stem cell transplant in scleroderma. This clonotype is classed as medium-sized. MiXCR, applied by TCRdb to the RT-PCR reads, yields one record per CDR3 protein. There are about 2,300 distinct CDR3 sequences in the sample; approximately 5.9% occur only once, and 23% lies in the top ten. This material was acquired before or after autologous hematopoietic stem cell transplantation (not recorded which). This TCR was recovered from a female donor with systemic sclerosis.

The CDR3, as DNA: TGTGCCAGCAGTTACGGTCCCGGGATCAGGGCGCCGCCGGAGACCCAGTACTTC. Translated, it gives CASSYGPGIRAPPETQYF. This sequence joins TRBV6-2 or TRBV6-3 and TRBJ2-5; D possibly uses TRBD1 or TRBD2 (5 bases each). V shed 2 bases and J shed 5 bases, with 24 bases lying between them. CDR1 and CDR2 (germline): MNHEY, SVGEGT. The CDR3 consists of 18 residues.